What follows describes a single T cell receptor beta chain. The antigen is undetermined. A read error may produce the germline difference seen at one junction end. These data belong to a study of tumor and adjacent non-tumor tissue in lung cancer. Study conclusions and caveats: Normal lung showed higher cumulative top 100 clone frequency than tumor.

Three rounds of nested PCR, following a modified ARM-PCR protocol, produced the TCRbeta library. TCRdb used MiXCR to reprocess the multiplex PCR reads, holding one entry per CDR3 protein. The table records 98,000 or so distinct CDR3 sequences, 80% of them present only once. No cell sorting was done before RNA was extracted from the tissue. More than 3 cm separated this lung sample from the edge of the tumor. Donors were chemotherapy-naive, newly diagnosed lung cancer surgical patients in China, August–late 2014. The CDR3 length is 13 residues. CDR1 is SQVTM, CDR2 ANQGSEA, per germline. The sample taken for sequencing was distant non-tumor lung tissue. This TCR was recovered from a man aged 55 to 70 with small cell lung cancer. This chain connects TRBV29-1 to TRBJ2-1; TRBD2 matches at 13 bases. CDR3: CSAPGLAGLERFF. The CDR3 bases are TGTAGCGCACCGGGACTAGCGGGACTAGAGCGGTTCTTC.